This record covers a single TCR beta chain. Its antigen is still unknown. This table comes from immunoSEQ multiplex PCR, and its TCRdb copy is limited to in-frame clones, with some not included. Of under 55,000 clones listed, about three quarters are singletons. This entry comes from a study of vaccination effects on CD4 cells after COVID-19. The ends were cut back, 8 bases at V and 4 bases at J, with 15 bases in the middle. This CDR3 contains 13 residues. The germline V gene encodes CDR1 LNHDA and CDR2 SQIVND (reference sequence). Viral peptide pools were used in the ViraFEST assay to expand antigen-specific CD4+ T cells, and sequencing came afterward. After roughly ten days in culture, the CD4+ T cells were isolated. The infection with SARS-CoV-2 (confirmed by PCR) occurred in this person between March and December 2020. Study observations and caveats: Long after vaccination, the clones induced by infection and by vaccine shrank markedly in size.

The material sequenced was CD4+ T cells from PBMCs cultured with a peptide pool, taken before COVID-19 vaccination. The chain carries TRBV19 and TRBJ2-7; possibly TRBD1 or TRBD2 for D (6 bases each). The receptor was isolated from a human donor who had a prior SARS-CoV-2 infection. Here the CDR3 DNA reads TGTGCCAGTGGTCGCAGGGGAGGATACGAGCAGTACTTC. This sequence encodes CASGRRGGYEQYF. The entire variable domain, with the rest obtained from reference TRBV19 and TRBJ2-7, is as follows: DGGITQSPKYLFRKEGQNVTLSCEQNLNHDAMYWYRQDPGQGLRLIYYSQIVNDFQKGDIAEGYSVSREKKESFPLTVTSAQKNPTAFYLCASGRRGGYEQYFGPGTRLTVT.